The 9 T cell receptor beta chains below come from one sample, sequenced in a study of HIV-infected patients and healthy controls. No cell fractionation was done, so the repertoire covers all unsorted peripheral blood T cells. Reverse transcription used 450 to 550 ng RNA and constant-region primers for alpha and beta. Alpha and beta chain libraries were made separately by chain-specific third strand synthesis with multiplexing indices. Via MiXCR, TCRdb re-called the 5' RACE reads, giving one row per CDR3 protein. The data hold more than 15,000 distinct CDR3 sequences, with 4.5% to 7% observed a single time. The source material was blood. Receptors were obtained from an adult in good health.

This clonotype was observed at least ten times. The chain carries TRBV6-5 and TRBJ2-3; no reliable D call. Trimming removed 0 bases at V and 3 bases at J, with 13 bases between. This CDR3 region has 16 residues. Germline V lookup: CDR1 MNHEY, CDR2 SVGAGI. CDR3 protein: CASSYSKGSETDTQYF. CDR3 nucleotides: TGTGCCAGCAGTTACTCGAAGGGTTCAGAAACAGATACGCAGTATTTT.

The chain couples TRBV20-1 to TRBJ1-5, with 9 bases aligning to TRBD1. Germline V gives CDR1 DFQATT, CDR2 SNEGSKA (reference sequence). With 1 base clipped from V and 5 bases from J, the junction kept 0 bases outside the gene matches. The CDR3 extends over 13 amino acids. The CDR3 region is CSARGQGDQPQHF. In DNA, the CDR3 is TGCAGTGCTAGAGGACAGGGGGATCAGCCCCAGCATTTT.

This clonotype was detected a few times. The J gene is TRBJ2-1, the V gene TRBV24-1; D gene unclear. The germline gives CDR1 KGHDR, CDR2 SFDVKD. This CDR3 has 14 residues. V was pared by 1 base and J by 4 bases, with 7 bases between. The CDR3 DNA follows: TGTGCCACCAGTGATTTCCACCAGTACAATGAGCAGTTCTTC. It codes for CATSDFHQYNEQFF.

Only a few counts were recorded for this clonotype. The gene calls are TRBV6-5 and TRBJ2-7; a possible D gene is TRBD2 (6 bases). Germline loops: CDR1 MNHEY, CDR2 SVGAGI. V was clipped by 5 bases and J by 3 bases, with 17 bases between them. This CDR3 spans 15 amino acids. In DNA, the CDR3 is TGTGCCAGCAGTAGGAGGGAAGGAGGAAGCTACGAGCAGTACTTC. Translated, it gives CASSRREGGSYEQYF.

This clonotype came up many times. V usage is TRBV7-2 and J usage is TRBJ1-1; 10 nucleotides agree with TRBD1. The CDR3 is 15 residues long. Losses at the gene ends were 5 bases for V and 4 bases for J; bases not matched to a gene: 7. Germline CDR1 is SGHTA and CDR2 is FQGNSA. The chain's CDR3 is CASSGKRTGGTEAFF. The CDR3 DNA sequence: TGTGCCAGCAGCGGAAAGAGGACAGGGGGCACTGAAGCTTTCTTT. The variable domain in full, with the rest retrieved from reference TRBV7-2 and TRBJ1-1, is GAGVSQSPSNKVTEKGKDVELRCDPISGHTALYWYRQSLGQGLEFLIYFQGNSAPDKSGLPSDRFSAERTGGSVSTLTIQRTQQEDSAVYLCASSGKRTGGTEAFFGQGTRLTVV.

This clonotype was picked up many times. The rearrangement joins TRBV11-2 to TRBJ2-5; 10 bases align to TRBD2. This CDR3 region has 15 residues. Germline loops: CDR1 SGHAT, CDR2 FQNNGV. Germline trimming cut 3 bases from V and 4 bases from J; bases unmatched to any gene: 5. CDR3: CASSFSGGGGETQYF. The CDR3 DNA follows: TGTGCCAGCAGCTTCAGCGGGGGGGGTGGAGAGACCCAGTACTTC.

In its sample, this clonotype ranks as medium-sized. This chain links TRBV28 with TRBJ1-1; 9 nucleotides agree with TRBD1. CDR3 length: 16 residues. V gave up 8 bases and J gave up 6 bases; unmatched junction bases: 16. The germline V gene has CDR1 MDHEN and CDR2 SYDVKM. CDR3 sequence reads: CASATGQGRAGPEAFF. The CDR3 DNA follows: TGTGCCAGCGCAACGGGACAGGGCCGGGCCGGACCTGAAGCTTTCTTT. The full variable domain, rest sourced from reference TRBV28 and TRBJ1-1, is DVKVTQSSRYLVKRTGEKVFLECVQDMDHENMFWYRQDPGLGLRLIYFSYDVKMKEKGDIPEGYSVSREKKERFSLILESASTNQTSMYLCASATGQGRAGPEAFFGQGTRLTVV.

This clonotype was found many times. The rearrangement links TRBV12-3 or TRBV12-4 to TRBJ1-3, with D perhaps TRBD1 (6 bases). The CDR3 spans 17 residues. Trimming took 2 bases from V and 7 from J, leaving 21 bases between them. This CDR3 is CASSLLFRELQGNTIYF. The CDR3 region has the DNA TGTGCCAGCAGTTTACTGTTCAGGGAACTCCAGGGGAACACCATATATTTT.

The sample holds many counts of this clonotype. V is TRBV27 and J is TRBJ2-3; D gene uncertain. The ends were cut back, 2 bases at V and 5 bases at J, with 8 bases in the middle. The CDR3 has 13 amino acids. The germline gives CDR1 MNHEY, CDR2 SMNVEV (reference sequence). The CDR3 region has the DNA TGTGCCAGCAGTTTACTGGGCGAAGATACGCAGTATTTT. Its translation is CASSLLGEDTQYF.